The clone carrying this T cell receptor beta chain was recorded once. The method was immunoSEQ multiplex PCR; TCRdb's version includes in-frame clones alone and lacks a portion of them. The sample lists 650,000 to 800,000 clones, approximately 72% occurring once. Germline V CDR1 and CDR2: SGHRS, YFSETQ. The CDR3 runs 15 residues. The junction had 10 bases not matched to a gene; V was cut back by 0 bases and J by 10 bases. The data originate from a study of shared clonotypes between healthy human individuals. V is TRBV5-1 and J is TRBJ2-5; 9 nucleotides line up with TRBD2. Sequencing was done on a sample of memory CD4+ T cells sorted from blood. Regarding subset: CD45RA-negative fraction. This TCR was recovered from a woman in her twenties or thirties in good health. The CDR3 region is CASSLAASGKGDQYF. In DNA, the CDR3 is TGCGCCAGCAGCTTGGCCGCTAGCGGGAAGGGGGACCAGTACTTC. Supplemented by reference TRBV5-1 and TRBJ2-5, the full variable domain reads KAGVTQTPRYLIKTRGQQVTLSCSPISGHRSVSWYQQTPGQGLQFLFEYFSETQRNKGNFPGRFSGRQFSNSRSEMNVSTLELGDSALYLCASSLAASGKGDQYFGPGTRLLVL.